This T cell receptor (beta chain) was obtained from a study of CD8 T cells in Susac syndrome. Study overall: At the time their blood was drawn, patients with Susac syndrome were either therapy-naive, on corticosteroids (with some of them also receiving intravenous immunoglobulin), or on intravenous immunoglobulin alone.

The count of this clonotype is one. Its cognate antigen is unknown. CD8+ and CD4+ T cells circulating in blood were sequenced for TCR beta. RNA totalling about 0.45 to 1 ug underwent reverse transcription with random hexamers. TCRdb reprocessed the immunoSEQ multiplex PCR reads via MiXCR and lists one record per CDR3 protein. The repertoire consists of about 120,000 distinct CDR3 sequences, with 96% occurring once and the leading ten covering roughly 0.13%. This CDR3 is 16 amino acids long. The germline V gene encodes CDR1 SGHTA and CDR2 FQGNSA. V lost 5 bases, J lost 3 bases, and 18 bases lay in between. Study-level findings and limits: It was acknowledged by the study that relatively few individuals were included in its TCR sequencing and HLA analysis. There was no clonal expansion in the CD4+ T cell repertoires of Susac syndrome.

The TCR sequence derives from a human donor with Susac syndrome. This chain links TRBV7-2 with TRBJ2-3; D possibly corresponds to TRBD2 (6 bases). Source material: CD4+ T cells from PBMCs. CDR3 DNA sequence: TGTGCCAGCAGCCTTAAGCAAGCGGGCGGGACAGATACGCAGTATTTT. It is translated as CASSLKQAGGTDTQYF.